A single sample is the source of the 14 T cell receptor beta chains below, sequenced in a study of blood T cells in healthy people across ages. With a J-beta primer mix and a sample-barcoded 5' primer, a second PCR ran 7 to 11 cycles. One entry per CDR3 protein, called by TCRdb with MiXCR from the 5' RACE reads. This sample yields 700,000 to 900,000 distinct CDR3 sequences, of which 20% to 30% are seen a single time; 2.5% to 3.5% belongs to the top ten. This sample was shared with a second study, whose subject was T cells of mothers and their children.

Specimen: blood. Receptors originate from a boy aged 5-17 years in good health.

The chain is built from TRBV12-3 or TRBV12-4 and TRBJ2-7, with TRBD1 matching over 7 bases. Unmatched junction bases numbered 6, after V lost 3 bases and J lost 4 bases. The CDR3 extends over 14 amino acids. CDR3: CASSLGQFEYEQYF. The CDR3 nucleotides are TGTGCCAGCAGTTTGGGACAGTTTGAATACGAGCAGTACTTC.

The chain uses TRBV27 and TRBJ1-2; D ambiguous. The CDR3 is 14 amino acids. The V end was cut by 2 bases, the J end by 1 base, with 8 bases between. In germline, CDR1 is MNHEY, CDR2 SMNVEV (reference sequence). CDR3 sequence: CASSLKGYNYGYTF. In DNA form, the CDR3 reads TGTGCCAGCAGTTTAAAAGGGTATAACTATGGCTACACCTTC.

This clonotype was seen a handful of times. At one end, the junction sequence differs from germline, possibly due to a read error. The chain couples TRBV28 to TRBJ2-3, with D tentatively TRBD2 (8 bases). Germline CDR1 is MDHEN and CDR2 is SYDVKM. The CDR3 has 15 amino acids. DNA for the CDR3: TGTGCCGGCAGACAGGGCGGGGGGAGCACAGATACGCAGTATTTT. Amino acids: CAGRQGGGSTDTQYF.

This clonotype was detected only a few times. The chain employs TRBV3-1 and TRBJ2-4, with a weak D call TRBD2 (5 bases). The CDR3 has 14 amino acids. V lost 5 bases and J 3 bases, leaving 11 bases between the germline ends. Germline-derived CDR1 and CDR2 are LGHDT and YNNKEL (reference sequence). CDR3 amino acids: CASSIAGVKNIQYF. The CDR3 bases are TGTGCCAGCAGCATAGCCGGGGTCAAAAACATTCAGTACTTC. Filled out from reference TRBV3-1 and TRBJ2-4, the complete variable domain reads DTAVSQTPKYLVTQMGNDKSIKCEQNLGHDTMYWYKQDSKKFLKIMFSYNNKELIINETVPNRFSPKSPDKAHLNLHINSLELGDSAVYFCASSIAGVKNIQYFGAGTRLSVL.

This rearrangement joins TRBV5-1 to TRBJ1-6; D is possibly TRBD1 (6 bases). Germline V CDR1 and CDR2: SGHRS, YFSETQ. The CDR3 extends over 16 amino acids. Between the trimmed V and J ends, which lost 1 base and 7 bases, there was a span of 15 bases. CDR3 sequence reads: CASSLRQQGTNSPLHF. The CDR3 coding sequence is TGCGCCAGCAGCTTGCGCCAACAGGGAACCAATTCACCCCTCCACTTT. Drawing the rest from reference TRBV5-1 and TRBJ1-6, the complete variable domain is KAGVTQTPRYLIKTRGQQVTLSCSPISGHRSVSWYQQTPGQGLQFLFEYFSETQRNKGNFPGRFSGRQFSNSRSEMNVSTLELGDSALYLCASSLRQQGTNSPLHFGNGTRLTVT.

This clonotype has only a few counts. The chain is built from TRBV7-6 and TRBJ2-6; no clear D gene. CDR3 length: 15 residues. The V and J ends lost 5 bases and 4 bases respectively, with 12 bases between them. Per germline, CDR1 SGHVS and CDR2 FNYEAQ. The CDR3 coding sequence is TGTGCCAGCAGCCCGACCATGGCCGGGGCCAACGTCCTGACTTTC. It specifies CASSPTMAGANVLTF.

The rearrangement links TRBV28 to TRBJ2-3; D is undetermined. Trimming stripped 1 base from V and 5 bases from J, with 7 bases between. There are 13 residues in the CDR3. Per the germline V gene, CDR1 is MDHEN and CDR2 is SYDVKM. In nucleotides, the CDR3 is TGTGCCAGCAGTTTATTGGAGAGAGATACGCAGTATTTT. It translates to CASSLLERDTQYF.

The chain uses TRBV29-1 and TRBJ2-1; D is perhaps TRBD2 (5 bases). In germline, CDR1 is SQVTM, CDR2 ANQGSEA. V was shortened by 7 bases and J by 0 bases, with 10 bases between the two germline ends. This CDR3 is built from 13 residues. The CDR3 protein is CSGWRLSYNEQFF. In DNA, the CDR3 is TGCAGCGGATGGAGGCTCTCCTACAATGAGCAGTTCTTC.

This clonotype was detected a few times. This chain connects TRBV28 to TRBJ1-6, with 7 bases aligning to TRBD1. The CDR3 runs to 15 residues. V shed 4 bases, J shed 9 bases, and the junction held 9 bases outside the gene matches. Germline CDR1 MDHEN, CDR2 SYDVKM. This CDR3 is CASSSQTGIGSPLHF. CDR3 in DNA: TGTGCCAGCAGTTCCCAGACAGGGATCGGTTCACCCCTCCACTTT.

The CDR3 region is CASSLGGSGGTNQGYTF. For the CDR3, the DNA is TGTGCCAGCAGTTTGGGCGGCAGTGGGGGGACGAATCAAGGCTACACCTTC. The V call is TRBV12-3 or TRBV12-4, the J call TRBJ1-2; D might be TRBD1 (5 bases). This CDR3 spans 17 amino acids. V was clipped by 3 bases and J by 8 bases, with 25 bases between them.

V is TRBV5-6 and J is TRBJ2-7, with D tentatively TRBD1 (6 bases). The J call could be wrong; TRBJ2-1 is a better fit for the DNA end. The CDR3 is 11 residues long. CDR1 and CDR2 (germline): SGHDT, YYEEEE. As DNA, the CDR3 is TGTGCCAGCAGCGTAGGCAGGGGGCAGTTCTTC. This translates into CASSVGRGQFF.

This rearrangement joins TRBV27 to TRBJ2-1, with 7 bases identical to TRBD1. The CDR3 is 15 residues long. Germline CDR1 and CDR2: MNHEY and SMNVEV (reference sequence). Trimming removed 3 bases from V and 3 bases from J; junction bases left unmatched: 5. CDR3 region: CASSFIQGSYNEQFF. DNA for the CDR3: TGTGCCAGCAGTTTTATACAGGGGAGCTACAATGAGCAGTTCTTC.

V usage is TRBV12-3 or TRBV12-4 and J usage is TRBJ2-5; tentatively, D is TRBD1 or TRBD2 (5 bases each). Trimming pared 3 bases from V and 2 bases from J, leaving 13 bases between. The CDR3 consists of 15 residues. The CDR3 coding sequence is TGTGCCAGCAGTTTTTGGGGGAGACGACAAGAGACCCAGTACTTC. This translates into CASSFWGRRQETQYF.

The chain uses TRBV5-1 and TRBJ2-7; 7 nucleotides align to TRBD1. The V segment lost 5 bases and the J segment 3 bases; nucleotides outside the gene matches: 14. Germline values: CDR1 SGHRS, CDR2 YFSETQ. The CDR3 consists of 16 residues. CDR3 loop: CASSSGPGTAIYEQYF. In DNA form, the CDR3 reads TGCGCCAGCAGTTCGGGCCCCGGGACAGCGATCTACGAGCAGTACTTC.